This T cell receptor beta chain was retrieved from a study of cytotoxic CD8 clonotypes in ibrutinib-treated CLL. About the research overall: Of the patients, around 12 were relapsed/refractory, approximately 15 treatment-naive and some 17 IGHV unmutated.

In the case of this clone: Its antigen is still unknown.

The germline V and J ends were trimmed by 0 bases and 1 base, with 11 bases remaining between them. This CDR3 contains 15 residues. CDR1 and CDR2 (germline): GTSNPN, SVGIG (reference sequence). Depths of 1 in 200,000 to 1 in 1 million T cells were the sequencing target. Assay: immunoSEQ multiplex PCR; the TCRdb copy retains only in-frame clones and omits some. In the table there are 120,000 to 150,000 clones, 70% to 80% of which are singletons. Points from the study as a whole: Relative to age-matched healthy donors, clonality at baseline was higher, and it tracked circulating CD8+ T-cell counts. Public clonotypes, an uncommon group, contracted or remained stable on treatment.

Source: PBMCs, taken after 12 months of ibrutinib treatment. The chain uses TRBV30 and TRBJ2-3; tentative D call: TRBD1 (6 bases). The sequence derives from a human donor with chronic lymphocytic leukemia. CDR3 sequence reads: CAWSVPGAGTDTQYF. The DNA for the CDR3 is TGTGCCTGGAGTGTACCAGGGGCTGGCACAGATACGCAGTATTTT.